This T cell receptor beta chain was sequenced for a study of beta chain features in type 1 diabetes. Study in general: Age, gender and cell yields were alike across patients and healthy donors.

Notes on the study in general: Shorter templates might be favored by PCR, and equally so in patients and in controls.

CDR3 length: 11 amino acids. The germline V gene has CDR1 MNHNS and CDR2 SASEGT. V lost 8 bases, J lost 6 bases, and 8 bases lay in between. The study reverse transcribed the entire isolated RNA, so it sequenced expressed TCRB transcripts. Data came from immunoSEQ multiplex PCR; TCRdb stores just in-frame clones and leaves some out. The repertoire holds tens of thousands of clones, with about 32% as singletons. The sample holds a few counts of this clone. Its target is unknown. The clonotype comes from a woman aged 18-29 years in good health. Sequenced sample: stem cell memory CD4+ T cells from blood. The chain combines TRBV6-1 with TRBJ2-4, with D perhaps TRBD2 (5 bases). The CDR3 bases are TGTGCCAGCGAACTAGGAAACATTCAGTACTTC. Amino acids: CASELGNIQYF.